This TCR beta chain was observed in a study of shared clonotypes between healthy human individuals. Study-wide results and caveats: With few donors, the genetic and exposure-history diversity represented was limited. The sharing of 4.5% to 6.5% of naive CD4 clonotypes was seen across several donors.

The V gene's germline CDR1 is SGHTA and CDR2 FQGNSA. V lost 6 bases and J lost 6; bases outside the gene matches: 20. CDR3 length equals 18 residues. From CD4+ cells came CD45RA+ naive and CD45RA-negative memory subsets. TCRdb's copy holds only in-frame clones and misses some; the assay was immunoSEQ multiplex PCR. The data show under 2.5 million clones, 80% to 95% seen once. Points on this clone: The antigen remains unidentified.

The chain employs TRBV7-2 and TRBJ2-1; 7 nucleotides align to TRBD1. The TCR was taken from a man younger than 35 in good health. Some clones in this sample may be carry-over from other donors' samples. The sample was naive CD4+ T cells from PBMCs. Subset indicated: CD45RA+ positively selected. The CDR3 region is CASRQWTGLVVGFNEQFF. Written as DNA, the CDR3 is TGTGCCAGCAGACAATGGACAGGCCTGGTTGTGGGATTCAATGAGCAGTTCTTC.